This TCR beta chain originates from a study of human T cells and chemical hapten exposure. Germline CDR1 is SGHVS and CDR2 is FNYEAQ. This CDR3 is 13 amino acids long. Trimming pared 5 bases from V and 4 bases from J, leaving 11 bases between. TCRdb redid the calling of the RACE reads with MiXCR, one entry per CDR3 protein. This table has tens of thousands of distinct CDR3 sequences, roughly 10% appearing once. At least ten counts were recorded for this clonotype. The time point is: patch test 2, 6 weeks after DPC sensitization. Treatment reported: therapeutic diphenylcyclopropenone sensitization with weekly scalp DPC. Patch tests were applied only after blood draws.

The rearrangement links TRBV7-6 to TRBJ1-1; D not resolved. The clonotype was recovered from a woman between 25 and 40 years old with alopecia areata. Some clones in this sample may be carry-over from other donors' samples. The sequences come from whole blood, collected in connection with sensitization to the hapten diphenylcyclopropenone (DPC). The CDR3 protein is CASSVGGGTEAFF. CDR3 DNA sequence: TGTGCCAGCAGCGTGGGAGGCGGCACTGAAGCTTTCTTT. The variable domain in full, with the rest retrieved from reference TRBV7-6 and TRBJ1-1, is GAGVSQSPRYKVTKRGQDVALRCDPISGHVSLYWYRQALGQGPEFLTYFNYEAQQDKSGLPNDRFSAERPEGSISTLTIQRTEQRDSAMYRCASSVGGGTEAFFGQGTRLTVV.